This T cell receptor (beta chain) was sequenced for a study of T cells in Graves' hyperthyroidism and ophthalmopathy. Between the trimmed V and J ends, which lost 5 bases and 7 bases, there was a span of 12 bases. Germline V gene lookup returns CDR1 SGHRS and CDR2 YFSETQ. The length of the CDR3 is 13 residues. This clonotype was recorded a few times. RNA transcripts were the template for amplifying TCR beta CDR3 regions. HTBI primers were employed in a first-round RT-PCR of the TCR CDR3. TCRdb re-called the multiplex PCR reads through MiXCR, storing one row per CDR3 protein. The sample shows 550,000 to 800,000 distinct CDR3 sequences, roughly 15% of them seen only once.

The TCR comes from a man aged 18 to 29 with Graves' hyperthyroidism. This chain uses TRBV5-1 with TRBJ1-4; D ambiguous. The sample consisted of blood. The CDR3 DNA is TGCGCCAGCAGTCGTCAGGCGACTGAAAAACTGTTTTTT. Encoded protein: CASSRQATEKLFF.